These T cell receptor beta chains were read from a single sample in a study of shared clonotypes between healthy human individuals. Profiling relied on immunoSEQ multiplex PCR, and the TCRdb table lists in-frame clones only, not all of them. The table records around 1.9 million clones, around 93% of them present only once. The material sequenced was naive CD8+ T cells from PBMCs. The receptors stem from a man younger than 35 in good health. Some clones in this sample may be carry-over from other donors' samples. Each CDR3 is given with its conserved first and last residue. The order of the fields is V gene, clone size, J gene, D gene, CDR3 DNA, CDR3 protein. D genes are given only for firm matches. Clone size is not always given. Where it is, it says once, few, many or a class for expanded clones.

TRBV7-6	NA	TRBJ2-1	NA	TGTGCCAGCAGTCCCTCCCTCGCGGGAATCGTCCACAATGAGCAGTTCTTC	CASSPSLAGIVHNEQFF
TRBV28	NA	TRBJ2-7	TRBD1	TGTGCCAGCAGTTTAAACGACAGGGCTAGGCCGTCTGCGGACGAGCAGTACTTC	CASSLNDRARPSADEQYF
TRBV5-1	NA	TRBJ2-1	NA	TGCGCCAGCAGCTGGTTGCGGGGAAGCTCCTACAATGAGCAGTTCTTC	CASSWLRGSSYNEQFF
TRBV7-9	NA	TRBJ1-3	NA	TGTGCCAGCAGCTTAGGAGAAGTCCCCGCTTCCTTATCTGGAAACACCATATATTTT	CASSLGEVPASLSGNTIYF
TRBV7-9	NA	TRBJ2-5	TRBD1	TGTGCCAGCAGCGGCCGGGACAGGGATTACGAGACCCAGTACTTC	CASSGRDRDYETQYF
TRBV10-3	NA	TRBJ1-1	NA	TGTGCCATCAGGGCGACGGTGAACACTGAAGCTTTCTTT	CAIRATVNTEAFF
TRBV19	once	TRBJ1-5	TRBD1	TGTGCCAGTAGAGAAATCTCTCGGACAGGGGGAGATCAGCCCCAGCATTTT	CASREISRTGGDQPQHF
TRBV27	NA	TRBJ2-1	NA	TGTGCCAGCAGCCCCGGAGCTTATAATGAGCAGTTCTTC	CASSPGAYNEQFF
TRBV28	NA	TRBJ2-5	NA	TGTGCCAGCAGTGACTATAGAACAGAAGAGACCCAGTACTTC	CASSDYRTEETQYF
TRBV11-1	NA	TRBJ2-2	NA	TGTGCCAGCAGCCCCAGGGAGGACGGGGAGCTGTTTTTT	CASSPREDGELFF
TRBV5-6	NA	TRBJ2-5	TRBD1	TGTGCCAGCAGCTACCGGGACAGGGGGAAGCAAGAGACCCAGTACTTC	CASSYRDRGKQETQYF
TRBV6-1	NA	TRBJ1-2	NA	TGTGCCAGCAGTGAAAACTGGGGGGCGGCCCGCTATGGCTACACCTTC	CASSENWGAARYGYTF
TRBV4-3	NA	TRBJ1-1	NA	TGCGCCAGCAGCCAAGATAATCCCAGGGGTGGCACTGAAGCTTTCTTT	CASSQDNPRGGTEAFF
TRBV28	NA	TRBJ2-1	TRBD1	TGTGCCAGCAGTTTAGCCACAGGGGTCAATGAGCAGTTCTTC	CASSLATGVNEQFF
TRBV11-2	once	TRBJ2-5	NA	TGTGCCAGCAGCTTATTTGCCCCAACAGCCCAAGAGACCCAGTACTTC	CASSLFAPTAQETQYF
TRBV4-2	NA	TRBJ2-1	TRBD2	TGTGCCAGCAGCCAAGATGGGTTAGCGGGATCCCTCCACGTTAAGCAGTTCTTC	CASSQDGLAGSLHVKQFF
TRBV27	NA	TRBJ1-6	TRBD1	TGTGCCAGCAGTCAAGGACAGGGGAATTCACCCCTCCACTTT	CASSQGQGNSPLHF
TRBV18	NA	TRBJ2-5	NA	TGTGCCAGCTCACCAGGGAACCAAGAGACCCAGTACTTC	CASSPGNQETQYF
TRBV6-5	NA	TRBJ1-1	NA	TGTGCCAGCAGAGGGGAAGGGATGAACACTGAAGCTTTCTTT	CASRGEGMNTEAFF
TRBV4-1	NA	TRBJ1-1	TRBD1	TGCGCCAGCAGCCAAGTTTCAGGGGGTAACACTGAAGCTTTCTTT	CASSQVSGGNTEAFF
TRBV7-9	NA	TRBJ2-7	TRBD2	TGTGCCAGCAGCTCTACTAGCGGGACCTACGAGCAGTACTTC	CASSSTSGTYEQYF
TRBV11-2	NA	TRBJ2-1	NA	TGTGCCAGCAGCTTAACCTATTTCGAGCAGTTCTTC	CASSLTYFEQFF
TRBV6-6	NA	TRBJ2-7	TRBD2	TGTGCCAGCAGCACGAACGGGAGGGCCTGGGGGGAGCAGTACTTC	CASSTNGRAWGEQYF
TRBV2	NA	TRBJ1-1	NA	TGTGCCAGCAGTGCGGACTTAAGGACGGATCTAGCTTTCTTT	CASSADLRTDLAFF
TRBV6-5	NA	TRBJ1-6	NA	TGTGCCAGCAGTTTGGGAGTCAATTCACCCCTCCACTTT	CASSLGVNSPLHF
TRBV6-5	NA	TRBJ2-7	TRBD2	TGTGCCAGCAGTTACTCGGAGGGCGGGGGCGAGCAGTACTTC	CASSYSEGGGEQYF
TRBV7-8	NA	TRBJ1-1	NA	TGTGCCAGCAGCCCGATTGGACGGGCGAACACTGAAGCTTTCTTT	CASSPIGRANTEAFF
TRBV29-1	few	TRBJ1-5	NA	TGCAGCGTCGCGGACAGACTTAGCAATCAGCCCCAGCATTTT	CSVADRLSNQPQHF
TRBV27	NA	TRBJ1-5	TRBD1	TGTGCCAGCAGTTTCAGGGGGGCGATGGAGCCCCAGCATTTT	CASSFRGAMEPQHF
TRBV9	NA	TRBJ2-1	NA	TGTGCCAGCAGCGCCCCCGGGGGAAGCTCCTACAATGAGCAGTTCTTC	CASSAPGGSSYNEQFF
TRBV19	NA	TRBJ1-2	NA	TGTGCCAGTAGCCTCGAACTACAGGGAAACTATGGCTACACCTTC	CASSLELQGNYGYTF
TRBV7-9	NA	TRBJ1-2	TRBD1	TGTGCCAGCAGCTTAGCTCAGGGGGCCTCTGGCTACACCTTC	CASSLAQGASGYTF
TRBV28	NA	TRBJ2-1	NA	TGTGCCAGCCAACGGTGGGGGGATCACGATGAGCAGTTCTTC	CASQRWGDHDEQFF